The T cell receptor (beta chain) described here comes from a study of T cell responses to AZD1222 COVID-19 vaccine. Overall study: Analyses pooled second doses at about 4 or about 12 weeks.

The CDR3 consists of 10 residues. V was trimmed by 3 bases and J by 8 bases, leaving 5 bases between them. CDR1 is SGDLS and CDR2 is YYNGEE in the germline V gene. Some clones are missing from TCRdb's copy, which holds only in-frame ones; the method was immunoSEQ multiplex PCR. The sample records 140,000 or so clones, over 75% being singletons. Concerning this clone: Antigen unknown.

Study observations and caveats: A rise in Spike-specific TCR breadth and depth followed two AZD1222 doses. The donors showed a predominance of white British ancestry and of females, with possible underestimation of clonal diversity. Spike-wide coverage was observed for vaccine-associated CD4 TCRs, with dominant responses at 160-218 and 743-854.

The V gene is TRBV9, the J gene TRBJ1-2; no clear D gene. The sample here was peripheral blood, taken on day 0 of AZD1222 vaccination. The receptor was derived from an adult in good health. The CDR3: CASSEGGYTF. The CDR3 DNA reads TGTGCCAGCAGCGAGGGAGGCTACACCTTC.